This T cell receptor beta chain was recovered during a study of control samples from healthy donors and cancer patients. Clones were sequenced by immunoSEQ multiplex PCR, and TCRdb holds only the in-frame ones, with some missing. Of some 71,000 clones listed, roughly 86% are singletons. Germline V CDR1 and CDR2: MNHEY, SMNVEV (reference sequence). CDR3 length equals 15 residues. The V and J ends lost 5 bases and 2 bases, in that order; junction bases with no gene match: 3. The gene calls are TRBV27 and TRBJ1-1, with TRBD1 identical over 12 bases. Sequenced input: PBMCs. This receptor was identified in a woman in her fifties or sixties with head and neck cancer. In DNA form, the CDR3 reads TGTGCCAGCAGTAAAGGGACAGGGGGCAACACTGAAGCTTTCTTT. Its translation: CASSKGTGGNTEAFF.